This TCR beta chain was captured by sequencing in a study of blood T cell repertoires in COVID-19. Germline CDR1 reads MNHEY; CDR2 reads SVGEGT. Deletions cut 1 base from V and 6 bases from J, with 13 bases between. There are 14 residues in the CDR3. Here immunoSEQ multiplex PCR was the method, and the copy in TCRdb shows in-frame clones only, minus some. The sample yields about 120,000 clones, about 86% seen once. V is TRBV6-2 or TRBV6-3 and J is TRBJ2-7; no reliable D call. The sample taken for sequencing was peripheral blood. The clonotype was recovered from a woman between 50 and 59 years old with active or convalescent COVID-19. Written as DNA, the CDR3 is TGTGCCAGCAGTTACTGGAGTACCGGTCTCGAGCAGTACTTC. Amino acids: CASSYWSTGLEQYF.